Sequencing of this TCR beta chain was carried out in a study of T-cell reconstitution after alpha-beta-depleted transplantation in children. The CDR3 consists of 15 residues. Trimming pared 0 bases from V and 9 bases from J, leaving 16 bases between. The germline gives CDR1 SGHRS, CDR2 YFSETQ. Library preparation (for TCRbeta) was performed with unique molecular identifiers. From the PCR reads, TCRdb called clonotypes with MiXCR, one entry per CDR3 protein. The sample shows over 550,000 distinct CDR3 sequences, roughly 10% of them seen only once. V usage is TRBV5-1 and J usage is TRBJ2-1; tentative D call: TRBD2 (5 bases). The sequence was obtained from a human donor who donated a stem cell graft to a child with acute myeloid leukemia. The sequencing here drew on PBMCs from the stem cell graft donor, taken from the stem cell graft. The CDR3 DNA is TGCGCCAGCAGCTTGGCGGCGGGTCCTATCAGTGAGCAGTTCTTC. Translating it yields CASSLAAGPISEQFF.